Below, 3 T cell receptor beta chains from the same sample are listed, as sequenced in a study of human T cells and chemical hapten exposure. One entry per CDR3 protein, called by TCRdb with MiXCR from the RACE reads. The sample includes approximately 74,000 distinct CDR3 sequences, 32% seen only once; the top ten take nearly 9%. The time point was: patch test 1, 2 weeks after DPC sensitization. Sample treatment: therapeutic diphenylcyclopropenone sensitization with weekly scalp DPC. Sequencing used whole blood, obtained in connection with sensitization to the hapten diphenylcyclopropenone (DPC). The receptor set was obtained from a man in his forties with alopecia areata. Some clones in this sample may be carry-over from other donors' samples.

CDR3 in amino acids: CAISESQGPSAEAFF. CDR3 in DNA: TGTGCCATCAGTGAGTCGCAGGGCCCCAGCGCTGAAGCTTTCTTT. The J gene is TRBJ1-1, the V gene TRBV10-3; weak D call: TRBD1 (5 bases). The CDR3 spans 15 residues. Germline V CDR1 and CDR2: ENHRY, SYGVKD. Trimming removed 0 bases at V and 6 bases at J, with 14 bases between.

This chain links TRBV6-6 with TRBJ1-5, with 8 positions matching TRBD1. The ends lost 5 bases at V and 3 bases at J; junction bases unmatched: 6. Germline V gives CDR1 MNHNY, CDR2 SVGAGI (reference sequence). CDR3 length: 15 amino acids. The CDR3: CASSPSTGDNQPQHF. CDR3 in DNA: TGTGCCAGCAGTCCGTCGACAGGGGACAATCAGCCCCAGCATTTT.

This clonotype occurred a few times. The CDR3 DNA reads TGCAGCGTTGAAGGACAAGTCACAGATACGCAGTATTTT. Translating it yields CSVEGQVTDTQYF. The chain recombines TRBV29-1 with TRBJ2-3; D is unclear. CDR1 and CDR2 from the germline V gene are SQVTM and ANQGSEA. Between the trimmed V and J ends, which lost 1 base and 2 bases, there was a span of 7 bases. The CDR3 has 13 residues.